The present T cell receptor beta chain was sequenced within a study of T cells in Graves' hyperthyroidism and ophthalmopathy. Whole-study context: Peripheral blood draws took place at initial diagnosis, ahead of any treatment.

Patients aged 18 to 65 had newly diagnosed hyperthyroidism lasting under 2 months. An approximately 10 ml volume of fresh peripheral blood provided the PBMCs. Study-level results: By a 13 V-J model, ophthalmopathy was set apart from stable hyperthyroidism.

Trimming left V 7 bases short and J 1 base short, with 17 bases between. This CDR3 comprises 16 residues. TCR beta CDR3 region amplification was performed from RNA transcripts. First-round RT-PCR targeting the TCR CDR3 was performed with the HTBI primer set. In TCRdb, the multiplex PCR reads were re-called with MiXCR into one record per CDR3 protein. Altogether about 560,000 distinct CDR3 sequences are present, approximately 14% being singletons, with the ten largest covering approximately 7%. A note on this clonotype: The target antigen is unknown.

The chain joins TRBV12-3 or TRBV12-4 to TRBJ2-4; the D gene is possibly TRBD2 (6 bases). The specimen sequenced was blood. The sequence was collected from a young woman with Graves' hyperthyroidism. CDR3 sequence: CASTWGEWVAKNIQYF. The CDR3 region has the DNA TGTGCCAGCACCTGGGGGGAGTGGGTCGCCAAAAACATTCAGTACTTC.